This record looks at one T cell receptor (beta chain) sequence and its context. This entry comes from a study of blood T cell repertoires in COVID-19. Study information: PBMCs, B-cell-depleted T cells, or T cells provided the cDNA or gDNA that made up the material.

Only in-frame clones appear in the TCRdb table, and some are missing; sequencing was by immunoSEQ multiplex PCR. In the table there are just over 300,000 clones, around 85% of which are singletons. Trimming stripped 6 bases from V and 3 bases from J, with 11 bases between. The CDR3 covers 14 residues. CDR1 is MNHEY, CDR2 SMNVEV, per germline (reference sequence). The study assigned cohorts using participant-reported clinical history. For recovered donors of Cohort 3, there were two negative PCRs, clearance, or symptom resolution. The clonotype comes from a man under 40 who had recovered from COVID-19. The sequenced material came from PBMCs or T cells enriched from blood (not recorded which). The rearrangement joins TRBV27 to TRBJ1-4; D call uncertain. The CDR3 region has the DNA TGTGCCAGCAGATATACCGGAGCTAATGAAAAACTGTTTTTT. Protein: CASRYTGANEKLFF.